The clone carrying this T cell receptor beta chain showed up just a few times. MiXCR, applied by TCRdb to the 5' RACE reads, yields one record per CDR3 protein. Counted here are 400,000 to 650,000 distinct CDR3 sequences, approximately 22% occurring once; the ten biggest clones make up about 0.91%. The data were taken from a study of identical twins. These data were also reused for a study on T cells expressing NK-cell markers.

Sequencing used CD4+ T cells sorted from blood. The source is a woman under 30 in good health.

The CDR3 nucleotides read TGTGCCAGCAGTTTCATACGCAGTTCAACTAATGAAAAACTGTTTTTT. It translates to CASSFIRSSTNEKLFF. V is TRBV6-5 and J is TRBJ1-4; D is ambiguous. Trimming cost V 4 bases and J 0 bases, with 12 bases left between them. This CDR3 has 16 residues. Germline CDR1 MNHEY, CDR2 SVGAGI.